The 18 T cell receptor beta chains presented below share a single source sample, sequenced in a study of blood T cell repertoires in COVID-19 (dated by TCRdb to the early 2020s). Library generation was performed with the immunoSEQ multiplex PCR assay. Here the immuneACCESS table is served through TCRdb, limited to in-frame sequences with V and J called. Missing clones are a known gap in these copies; in checked studies unresolved V genes cover under half, and the rest lacks a known reason. This sample is represented by just over 200,000 clones; over 70% of them were singletons. Of the sample, less than 7% is held by the ten largest clones. Input material: peripheral blood. These TCRs come from a woman in her 70s with acute or convalescent COVID-19.

The chain carries TRBV7-2 and TRBJ1-4; D ambiguous. V gave up 1 base and J gave up 5 bases, with 8 bases separating them. Germline V gene lookup returns CDR1 SGHTA and CDR2 FQGNSA. This CDR3 comprises 14 residues. CDR3 region: CASSLGPRNEKLFF. The CDR3 region has the DNA TGTGCCAGCAGCTTAGGGCCCAGAAATGAAAAACTGTTTTTT.

The genes are TRBV18 and TRBJ1-1; D gene uncertain. V gave up 6 bases and J gave up 6 bases, with 8 bases separating them. This CDR3 comprises 11 residues. Germline assignment: CDR1 KGHSH and CDR2 LQKENI. The CDR3 DNA follows: TGTGCCAGCTCCACTATGGCTGAAGCTTTCTTT. Amino acid sequence: CASSTMAEAFF.

This clone has a single count. J is TRBJ1-6 and V is TRBV18; D is ambiguous. The ends were cut back, 3 bases at V and 11 bases at J, with 11 bases in the middle. The CDR3 is 13 amino acids. CDR1 and CDR2 (germline): KGHSH, LQKENI. CDR3 region: CASSPKGDPPLHF. The CDR3 DNA is TGTGCCAGCTCACCGAAGGGAGATCCACCCCTCCACTTT.

The chain combines TRBV30 with TRBJ1-6; weak D call: TRBD1 (6 bases). Trimming took 1 base from V and 4 from J, leaving 11 bases between them. The CDR3 length is 15 residues. Germline CDR1 reads GTSNPN; CDR2 reads SVGIG (reference sequence). The CDR3 DNA reads TGTGCCTGGAGTGCAGAAGGACAGTATAATTCACCCCTCCACTTT. Translated: CAWSAEGQYNSPLHF.

The rearrangement links TRBV18 to TRBJ1-4; TRBD1 agrees at 11 bases. From germline, CDR1 is KGHSH and CDR2 LQKENI. J was trimmed by 6 bases and V by 8 bases; bases with no gene match: 5. The CDR3 is 14 residues long. CDR3 DNA sequence: TGTGCCAGCCGCGCGGGACAGGGGGATGAAAAACTGTTTTTT. Amino acid sequence: CASRAGQGDEKLFF.

This chain links TRBV6-2 or TRBV6-3 with TRBJ1-5; possibly TRBD1 for D (6 bases). Germline V CDR1 and CDR2: MNHEY, SVGEGT. The length of the CDR3 is 13 residues. The V gene lost 5 bases and the J gene lost 5 bases, with 10 bases spanning the gap. CDR3 sequence reads: CASSVDSYQPQHF. CDR3 in DNA: TGTGCCAGCAGTGTGGACAGCTATCAGCCCCAGCATTTT.

The chain joins TRBV11-2 to TRBJ2-2; D is unresolved. Trimming stripped 0 bases from V and 0 bases from J, with 5 bases between. CDR1 SGHAT and CDR2 FQNNGV come from the germline V gene. There are 15 residues in the CDR3. The CDR3 region is CASSLDPANTGELFF. The CDR3, as DNA: TGTGCCAGCAGCTTAGATCCGGCGAACACCGGGGAGCTGTTTTTT.

The rearrangement uses TRBV7-3 and TRBJ2-3; TRBD2 is a possible D gene (7 bases). The CDR3 has 16 residues. Trimming stripped 5 bases from V and 4 bases from J, with 19 bases between. Germline V gene data show CDR1 as SGHTA and CDR2 as FQGTGA. CDR3 nucleotide sequence: TGTGCCAGCAGCCCCCCCGGGGGGCCGGGCCCAGATACGCAGTATTTT. This sequence encodes CASSPPGGPGPDTQYF.

The chain has TRBV2 and TRBJ2-1, with 10 bases identical to TRBD1. V trimming: 3 bases; J trimming: 9 bases; junction bases outside the gene matches: 14. The germline gives CDR1 SNHLY, CDR2 FYNNEI. CDR3 length: 17 amino acids. CDR3 nucleotide sequence: TGTGCCAGCAGTGATGGCATAGGGACAGGGGCCTCCGGTGAGCAGTTCTTC. As protein: CASSDGIGTGASGEQFF.

CDR3 protein: CASSFMGRDEQFF. Here the CDR3 DNA reads TGTGCCAGCAGCTTTATGGGGAGGGATGAGCAGTTCTTC. The gene calls are TRBV7-2 and TRBJ2-1; 7 nucleotides match TRBD2. V lost 3 bases to trimming and J lost 8 bases; unmatched junction nucleotides: 4. The length of the CDR3 is 13 residues. Germline V gene sequence: CDR1 SGHTA, CDR2 FQGNSA. Drawing the rest from reference TRBV7-2 and TRBJ2-1, the complete variable domain is GAGVSQSPSNKVTEKGKDVELRCDPISGHTALYWYRQSLGQGLEFLIYFQGNSAPDKSGLPSDRFSAERTGGSVSTLTIQRTQQEDSAVYLCASSFMGRDEQFFGPGTRLTVL.

The rearrangement links TRBV27 to TRBJ1-1, with D tentatively TRBD1 (5 bases). CDR1 is MNHEY, CDR2 SMNVEV, per germline (reference sequence). The germline V and J ends were trimmed by 5 bases and 4 bases, with 14 bases remaining between them. The CDR3 is made up of 14 amino acids. The CDR3 region is CASSASLGGTEAFF. The CDR3, as DNA: TGTGCCAGCAGTGCATCACTGGGGGGCACTGAAGCTTTCTTT.

The rearrangement joins TRBV11-2 to TRBJ1-4; D might be TRBD1 (6 bases). Germline loops: CDR1 SGHAT, CDR2 FQNNGV. The CDR3 sequence is 15 residues long. Trimming stripped 1 base from V and 8 bases from J, with 14 bases between. The CDR3 reads CASSLVLGAPEKLFF. CDR3 bases: TGTGCCAGCAGCTTAGTGTTGGGGGCCCCAGAAAAACTGTTTTTT.

A few counts support this clone. Other DNA sequences from this sample encode an identical CDR3 as well. This chain uses TRBV9 with TRBJ2-3, with 9 bases identical to TRBD2. This CDR3 region has 14 residues. The V gene end was trimmed by 0 bases and the J gene end by 4 bases; junction bases not matched to a gene: 0. CDR1 and CDR2 from the germline V gene are SGDLS and YYNGEE. CDR3: CASSVVAGADTQYF. The CDR3 bases are TGTGCCAGCAGCGTAGTAGCGGGAGCAGATACGCAGTATTTT. Variable domain in full (rest from reference TRBV9 and TRBJ2-3): DSGVTQTPKHLITATGQRVTLRCSPRSGDLSVYWYQQSLDQGLQFLIQYYNGEERAKGNILERFSAQQFPDLHSELNLSSLELGDSALYFCASSVVAGADTQYFGPGTRLTVL.

The chain links TRBV9 to TRBJ2-7, with D possibly matching TRBD1 (6 bases). Trimming removed 0 bases at V and 0 bases at J, with 10 bases between. Germline lookup yields CDR1 SGDLS and CDR2 YYNGEE. The CDR3 is 15 residues long. CDR3 sequence (DNA): TGTGCCAGCAGCGTAGAATGGGACAACTCCTACGAGCAGTACTTC. Translating it yields CASSVEWDNSYEQYF.

The chain has TRBV7-3 and TRBJ2-3; 9 bases are shared with TRBD2. The CDR3 is 14 residues long. Germline V lookup: CDR1 SGHTA, CDR2 FQGTGA. The ends lost 6 bases at V and 4 bases at J; junction bases unmatched: 5. The chain's CDR3 is CASSQAGGPDTQYF. In DNA form, the CDR3 reads TGTGCCAGCAGTCAAGCGGGAGGCCCAGATACGCAGTATTTT.

The gene calls are TRBV19 and TRBJ2-1; D is unclear. The CDR3 is 16 residues long. CDR1 LNHDA and CDR2 SQIVND come from the germline V gene (reference sequence). Trimming cost V 1 base and J 1 base, with 11 bases left between them. CDR3 sequence: CASSIGAVFSYNEQFF. The CDR3 DNA sequence: TGTGCCAGTAGTATAGGTGCGGTTTTTTCCTACAATGAGCAGTTCTTC.

The rearrangement joins TRBV7-2 to TRBJ1-5; possibly TRBD1 for D (5 bases). V lost 1 base, J lost 2 bases, and 15 bases lay in between. In germline, CDR1 is SGHTA, CDR2 FQGNSA. This CDR3 is built from 17 residues. In nucleotides, the CDR3 is TGTGCCAGCAGCTTAGGAGGCCGGGGGGGTGGCAATCAGCCCCAGCATTTT. This sequence encodes CASSLGGRGGGNQPQHF.

This clone was recorded only once. J is TRBJ2-1 and V is TRBV9; 9 bases map to TRBD2. V lost 1 base and J lost 9; bases outside the gene matches: 5. The CDR3 covers 14 residues. Per the germline V gene, CDR1 is SGDLS and CDR2 is YYNGEE. The CDR3 here is CASSVQGAGGEQFF. CDR3 sequence (DNA): TGTGCCAGCAGCGTACAGGGAGCGGGAGGTGAGCAGTTCTTC. The entire variable domain, with the rest obtained from reference TRBV9 and TRBJ2-1, is as follows: DSGVTQTPKHLITATGQRVTLRCSPRSGDLSVYWYQQSLDQGLQFLIQYYNGEERAKGNILERFSAQQFPDLHSELNLSSLELGDSALYFCASSVQGAGGEQFFGPGTRLTVL.